The following is a T cell receptor (beta chain) sequence with its context. Its antigen is unknown. The PCR made use of 60 Vbeta and 13 Jbeta primers. The table came from immunoSEQ multiplex PCR; TCRdb's copy has only in-frame clones and leaves some out. The profile shows some 180,000 clones, about four fifths of them singletons. The data were taken from a study of cytomegalovirus exposure and HLA in healthy donors. In germline, CDR1 is LNHDA, CDR2 SQIVND (reference sequence). The junction had 1 base not matched to a gene; V was cut back by 5 bases and J by 0 bases. The CDR3 loop spans 14 amino acids. Regarding the study as a whole: According to the study, some 160 TCR beta chains were cytomegalovirus-associated. There were some public TCRs occurring in many donors, but most TCR sequences were rare. As immune exposure information, only CMV serostatus was available.

The rearrangement uses TRBV19 and TRBJ1-5; 7 nucleotides line up with TRBD1. This TCR was recovered from a man aged 40-55 years in good health and CMV-seropositive. Input material: PBMCs. The CDR3 DNA reads TGTGCCAGTAGTGACAGGGATAGCAATCAGCCCCAGCATTTT. Its protein is CASSDRDSNQPQHF.